These 20 T cell receptor beta chains originate from one sample sequenced in a study of blood T cell repertoires in COVID-19. The protocol was immunoSEQ multiplex PCR, while the TCRdb copy is restricted to in-frame clones and leaves out a portion. The sample includes over 70,000 clones, approximately 76% of them seen just once. The material sequenced was peripheral blood. The receptors here all came from a man between 65 and 85 years old with active or convalescent COVID-19.

This chain uses TRBV28 with TRBJ1-5, with D maybe TRBD1 (6 bases). The CDR3 extends over 15 amino acids. Germline V gives CDR1 MDHEN, CDR2 SYDVKM. V shed 6 bases and J shed 3 bases, with 15 bases lying between them. The CDR3 DNA reads TGTGCCAGCAGATTCGGAAGACAGGTCAATCAGCCCCAGCATTTT. This translates into CASRFGRQVNQPQHF.

The table lists this clone with a count of one. The chain recombines TRBV28 with TRBJ1-2; unclear D gene. From germline, CDR1 is MDHEN and CDR2 SYDVKM. The CDR3 is made up of 15 amino acids. Trimming shortened V by 3 bases and J by 4 bases, and 15 bases separated the two germline ends. The DNA of the CDR3 is TGTGCCAGCAGTTTTCCCGGAGAGTACTTCTATGGCTACACCTTC. It yields the protein CASSFPGEYFYGYTF.

Regarding this clone: The germline gene is not matched at one end of the junction; a read error may be the cause. This rearrangement joins TRBV7-7 to TRBJ1-1, with D uncertain. This CDR3 has 16 residues. The germline gives CDR1 SSHAT, CDR2 FNYEAQ (reference sequence). In DNA, the CDR3 is TGTGCTAGCAGCCCCCGGTCCGCGGCCAGGAACACTGAAGCTTTCTTT. This gives the protein CASSPRSAARNTEAFF.

This clone appeared a few times. The rearrangement uses TRBV28 and TRBJ1-4; 11 nucleotides agree with TRBD1. V lost 3 bases to trimming and J lost 11 bases; unmatched junction nucleotides: 11. Germline V gives CDR1 MDHEN, CDR2 SYDVKM. The CDR3 length is 16 residues. The CDR3 DNA is TGTGCCAGCAGTTTCGGGGGGACAGGGGGTTTGGGGAAACTGTTTTTT. Protein: CASSFGGTGGLGKLFF.

The rearrangement joins TRBV28 to TRBJ1-2; D possibly corresponds to TRBD1 (5 bases). V dropped 2 bases and J dropped 6 bases, with 7 bases sitting between them. Per the germline V gene, CDR1 is MDHEN and CDR2 is SYDVKM. CDR3 length: 12 amino acids. DNA of the CDR3: TGTGCCAGCAGTTTAGACAGAGATGGCTACACCTTC. This codes for CASSLDRDGYTF.

The chain links TRBV30 to TRBJ2-6; 9 bases are shared with TRBD1. Per germline, CDR1 GTSNPN and CDR2 SVGIG (reference sequence). With 3 bases clipped from V and 2 bases from J, the junction kept 2 bases outside the gene matches. There are 15 residues in the CDR3. CDR3 nucleotide sequence: TGTGCCTGGAGAGGACAGGGGACTGGGGCCAACGTCCTGACTTTC. It is translated as CAWRGQGTGANVLTF.

This chain uses TRBV28 with TRBJ1-1; D unresolved. CDR1 is MDHEN and CDR2 is SYDVKM in the germline V gene. The CDR3 length is 12 residues. Between the trimmed V and J ends, which lost 8 bases and 0 bases, there was a span of 7 bases. In nucleotides, the CDR3 is TGTGCCAGCGGAGAGATGAACACTGAAGCTTTCTTT. Translating gives CASGEMNTEAFF. The complete variable domain, with remaining parts taken from reference TRBV28 and TRBJ1-1, reads DVKVTQSSRYLVKRTGEKVFLECVQDMDHENMFWYRQDPGLGLRLIYFSYDVKMKEKGDIPEGYSVSREKKERFSLILESASTNQTSMYLCASGEMNTEAFFGQGTRLTVV.

The chain combines TRBV7-9 with TRBJ2-3, with 9 bases aligning to TRBD2. The CDR3 loop spans 15 amino acids. V trimming: 0 bases; J trimming: 3 bases; junction bases outside the gene matches: 1. CDR1 SEHNR and CDR2 FQNEAQ come from the germline V gene (reference sequence). CDR3 protein: CASSLALAGTDTQYF. For the CDR3, the DNA is TGTGCCAGCAGCTTAGCGCTAGCGGGGACAGATACGCAGTATTTT.

This clone has only one observation. The chain recombines TRBV28 with TRBJ2-7; possible D gene TRBD1, 6 bases. The CDR3 is 13 amino acids. Germline V lookup: CDR1 MDHEN, CDR2 SYDVKM. The V and J ends lost 3 bases and 5 bases respectively, with 11 bases between them. The CDR3 DNA is TGTGCCAGCAGTTTGGTCAGGGGCAACGAGCAGTACTTC. Protein sequence: CASSLVRGNEQYF.

The gene calls are TRBV2 and TRBJ1-1; no reliable D call. With 11 bases removed from V and 1 base from J, the gap between germline ends came to 14 bases. The CDR3 runs to 13 residues. From germline, CDR1 is SNHLY and CDR2 FYNNEI. In nucleotides, the CDR3 is TGTGCCGGAAGAGGGCCCACGAACACTGAAGCTTTCTTT. This sequence encodes CAGRGPTNTEAFF.

The rearrangement joins TRBV28 to TRBJ1-4; D gene ambiguous. Deletions cut 7 bases from V and 0 bases from J, with 9 bases between. CDR1 MDHEN and CDR2 SYDVKM come from the germline V gene. The CDR3 consists of 14 residues. CDR3 region: CASTGAATNEKLFF. The DNA for the CDR3 is TGTGCCAGCACGGGAGCTGCAACTAATGAAAAACTGTTTTTT.

The chain uses TRBV7-2 and TRBJ2-1; D is ambiguous. Germline CDR1 SGHTA, CDR2 FQGNSA. The CDR3 is made up of 15 amino acids. Trimming removed 1 base from V and 4 bases from J, with 11 bases in between. CDR3 residues: CASSLDWAFYNEQFF. The CDR3 nucleotides are TGTGCCAGCAGCTTAGATTGGGCGTTTTACAATGAGCAGTTCTTC.

The gene calls are TRBV2 and TRBJ2-5; TRBD2 matches 8 bases. The CDR3 runs to 18 residues. The J segment lost 0 bases and the V segment lost 3 bases, leaving 12 bases of the junction unmatched. The germline V gene encodes CDR1 SNHLY and CDR2 FYNNEI. In DNA form, the CDR3 reads TGTGCCAGCAGTGATCGGTCGAGGGGGACTAGTAACCAAGAGACCCAGTACTTC. Translating it yields CASSDRSRGTSNQETQYF.

This chain connects TRBV24-1 to TRBJ2-3, with D maybe TRBD2 (6 bases). Germline V gives CDR1 KGHDR, CDR2 SFDVKD. The ends were cut back, 2 bases at V and 6 bases at J, with 14 bases in the middle. The CDR3 is made up of 15 amino acids. CDR3 sequence (DNA): TGTGCCACCAGTGATTCGGGAGACAGCGGCGATACGCAGTATTTT. Its translation: CATSDSGDSGDTQYF.

The chain is built from TRBV19 and TRBJ1-1; 9 bases fit TRBD1. The germline V gene encodes CDR1 LNHDA and CDR2 SQIVND (reference sequence). The trim removed 4 bases at V and 4 bases at J, leaving 4 bases unmatched. There are 14 residues in the CDR3. CDR3 sequence: CASSKTGGFTEAFF. CDR3 nucleotides: TGTGCCAGTAGTAAGACAGGGGGTTTCACTGAAGCTTTCTTT.

The chain is built from TRBV11-2 and TRBJ1-1; 10 positions agree with TRBD1. The CDR3 loop spans 15 amino acids. The ends lost 5 bases at V and 2 bases at J; junction bases unmatched: 5. From germline, CDR1 is SGHAT and CDR2 FQNNGV. CDR3 loop: CASSPRDRGNTEAFF. DNA for the CDR3: TGTGCCAGCAGCCCCCGGGACAGGGGAAACACTGAAGCTTTCTTT.

This clone was recorded many times. V and J are TRBV5-4 and TRBJ1-3, with TRBD1 matching 7 bases. Germline CDR1 reads SGHNT; CDR2 reads YYREEE (reference sequence). The CDR3 loop spans 14 amino acids. The V segment lost 3 bases and the J segment 1 base; nucleotides outside the gene matches: 1. In nucleotides, the CDR3 is TGTGCCAGCAGCTCGGGACAGTCTGGAAACACCATATATTTT. Encoded protein: CASSSGQSGNTIYF.

The chain joins TRBV13 to TRBJ2-1; 8 positions agree with TRBD2. The CDR3 totals 19 residues. CDR1 is PRHDT and CDR2 is FYEKMQ in the germline V gene (reference sequence). V lost 5 bases, J lost 6 bases, and 21 bases stayed unmatched. The CDR3 DNA follows: TGTGCCAGCAGCGATACTGGGGTAAAACCGGGGGGGCCGGGCAATGAGCAGTTCTTC. It is translated as CASSDTGVKPGGPGNEQFF.

The gene calls are TRBV12-5 and TRBJ1-5; 8 bases are a match to TRBD1. The germline CDR1 and CDR2 sequences are LGHNT and FRNRAP. V lost 4 bases to trimming and J lost 4 bases; unmatched junction nucleotides: 9. The CDR3 consists of 16 residues. Here the CDR3 reads CASGSPGQGGNQPQHF. The DNA for the CDR3 is TGTGCTAGTGGTTCCCCCGGACAGGGCGGTAATCAGCCCCAGCATTTT.

The V gene is TRBV27, the J gene TRBJ1-1; maybe TRBD1 (5 bases). V was shortened by 4 bases and J by 0 bases, with 18 bases between the two germline ends. The germline V gene has CDR1 MNHEY and CDR2 SMNVEV (reference sequence). CDR3 length: 17 amino acids. The CDR3 protein is CASSWDLWGGMNTEAFF. DNA of the CDR3: TGTGCCAGCAGTTGGGACCTGTGGGGGGGGATGAACACTGAAGCTTTCTTT.